What follows are 20 T cell receptor beta chains derived from one specimen sequenced in a study of cytomegalovirus exposure and HLA in healthy donors. The study ran its PCR with 60 Vbeta and 13 Jbeta primers. The repertoire was sequenced with immunoSEQ multiplex PCR; TCRdb's copy has only in-frame clones and lacks some. The table includes approximately 140,000 clones, around 79% detected once. Material: PBMCs. These receptors were collected from a man in his forties in good health and CMV-seropositive.

The V and J genes are TRBV10-3 and TRBJ1-2; D is undetermined. The CDR3 has 15 residues. The germline V gene has CDR1 ENHRY and CDR2 SYGVKD. Trimming shortened V by 2 bases and J by 4 bases, and 14 bases separated the two germline ends. CDR3 DNA sequence: TGTGCCATCAGTGAGCAGGCAGGTTTTACCTATGGCTACACCTTC. Amino acid sequence: CAISEQAGFTYGYTF.

This sequence joins TRBV18 and TRBJ2-7; D may be TRBD2 (5 bases). The germline V gene has CDR1 KGHSH and CDR2 LQKENI. V lost 0 bases, J lost 4 bases, and 10 bases lay in between. The CDR3 has 14 residues. The CDR3 bases are TGTGCCAGCTCACCACCGGGGAGCATATACGAGCAGTACTTC. Its translation is CASSPPGSIYEQYF.

The genes are TRBV21-1 and TRBJ2-3; TRBD1, the table's D call, was not compared with the DNA. TRBV21-1 is noted as a pseudogene. The CDR3 sequence is 15 residues long. For the CDR3, the DNA is TGTGCCAGCAGCAAACCGGGACAGCTCACAGATACGCAGTATTTT. Protein: CASSKPGQLTDTQYF.

The sample holds a few counts of this clone. A read error may produce the germline difference seen at one junction end. The V and J genes are TRBV7-9 and TRBJ1-1; 7 bases are a match to TRBD1. Per germline, CDR1 SEHNR and CDR2 FQNEAQ (reference sequence). The CDR3 totals 13 residues. The CDR3 region is CSSSFRDSHEAFF. The DNA of the CDR3 is TGTTCCAGCAGCTTTAGGGACAGCCATGAAGCTTTCTTT.

The chain has TRBV7-9 and TRBJ1-2, with D unresolved. This CDR3 spans 11 amino acids. The germline V gene encodes CDR1 SEHNR and CDR2 FQNEAQ (reference sequence). The V end was cut by 4 bases, the J end by 4 bases, with 4 bases between. CDR3 sequence (DNA): TGTGCCAGCAGCTCTTTCTATGGCTACACCTTC. It translates to CASSSFYGYTF.

This clone was seen a single time. The gene calls are TRBV9 and TRBJ2-1, with 9 bases aligning to TRBD1. The CDR3 is 17 residues long. Trimming removed 0 bases from V and 0 bases from J; junction bases left unmatched: 4. Germline CDR1 reads SGDLS; CDR2 reads YYNGEE. The CDR3 DNA is TGTGCCAGCAGCGTAGGACGGGGACAGGGCTCCTACAATGAGCAGTTCTTC. As protein: CASSVGRGQGSYNEQFF.

The chain carries TRBV4-2 and TRBJ2-1; the D is unclear. From germline, CDR1 is LGHNA and CDR2 YNFKEQ. V was trimmed by 0 bases and J by 8 bases, leaving 8 bases between them. The CDR3 length is 13 residues. For the CDR3, the DNA is TGTGCCAGCAGCCAAGAGCCGAGCGATGAGCAGTTCTTC. Translating it yields CASSQEPSDEQFF.

The V gene is TRBV27, the J gene TRBJ2-2, with 7 positions matching TRBD1. The J segment lost 6 bases and the V segment lost 3 bases, leaving 4 bases of the junction unmatched. Looked up from germline, CDR1 is MNHEY and CDR2 is SMNVEV (reference sequence). CDR3 length: 14 residues. The DNA for the CDR3 is TGTGCCAGCAGTTTGTTCCAGGGGGCCGGGGAGCTGTTTTTT. This encodes CASSLFQGAGELFF.

This clone was seen just once. The gene calls are TRBV7-2 and TRBJ2-7; a possible D gene is TRBD1 (6 bases). V lost 5 bases, J lost 4 bases, and 18 bases lay in between. Germline loops: CDR1 SGHTA, CDR2 FQGNSA. The CDR3 length is 15 residues. The CDR3 DNA reads as TGTGCCAGCAGCGCATTACGACAGGATACTTACGAGCAGTACTTC. It encodes CASSALRQDTYEQYF.

This chain uses TRBV2 with TRBJ1-6; 9 bases fit TRBD1. Trimming cost V 9 bases and J 10 bases; bases outside gene matches: 10. The CDR3 length is 14 residues. Germline CDR1 reads SNHLY; CDR2 reads FYNNEI. CDR3 nucleotides: TGTGCCAGGGACTCGGGACAGGGTCGGTCACCCCTCCACTTT. This encodes CARDSGQGRSPLHF.

The genes are TRBV19 and TRBJ1-4; D is possibly TRBD1 (6 bases). Germline CDR1 reads LNHDA; CDR2 reads SQIVND (reference sequence). This CDR3 has 16 amino acids. Trimming took off 6 bases at V and 5 bases at J, with 19 bases between the two ends. CDR3 region: CASSPTGRQHNEKLFF. CDR3 DNA: TGTGCCAGTAGCCCCACAGGGCGTCAGCACAATGAAAAACTGTTTTTT.

V usage is TRBV6-5 and J usage is TRBJ2-7; 8 nucleotides match TRBD1. This CDR3 has 14 residues. V shed 6 bases, J shed 6 bases, and the junction held 10 bases outside the gene matches. Germline CDR1 reads MNHEY; CDR2 reads SVGAGI. The CDR3 loop reads CASSDRGFPGEQYF. The CDR3 DNA reads as TGTGCCAGCAGCGACAGGGGATTTCCTGGCGAGCAGTACTTC.

This chain uses TRBV28 with TRBJ2-7, with D possibly matching TRBD1 (6 bases). Trimming removed 3 bases at V and 4 bases at J, with 25 bases between. CDR1 MDHEN and CDR2 SYDVKM come from the germline V gene. The CDR3 has 18 residues. CDR3 coding DNA: TGTGCCAGCAGTTTTATAGGTTCTTGGGGCAGGGACAATTACGAGCAGTACTTC. Amino acids: CASSFIGSWGRDNYEQYF.

The rearrangement links TRBV27 to TRBJ2-3, with no clear D. Trimming removed 3 bases from V and 0 bases from J, with 7 bases in between. The CDR3 loop spans 14 amino acids. Germline V gene data show CDR1 as MNHEY and CDR2 as SMNVEV (reference sequence). This chain's CDR3 is CASSLVTSTDTQYF. DNA of the CDR3: TGTGCCAGCAGTTTGGTTACTAGCACAGATACGCAGTATTTT.

The chain is built from TRBV5-1 and TRBJ1-4; maybe TRBD1 (6 bases). Germline V gene sequence: CDR1 SGHRS, CDR2 YFSETQ. The CDR3 has 15 amino acids. With 4 bases removed from V and 2 bases from J, the gap between germline ends came to 12 bases. CDR3 loop: CASSRGQLTNEKLFF. The CDR3 DNA reads TGCGCCAGCAGCCGAGGACAGCTCACTAATGAAAAACTGTTTTTT.

V gene TRBV19 combines with J gene TRBJ1-5; a possible D gene is TRBD1 (5 bases). Germline CDR1 and CDR2: LNHDA and SQIVND (reference sequence). The CDR3 totals 13 residues. Trimming removed 3 bases from V and 3 bases from J, with 6 bases in between. The DNA of the CDR3 is TGTGCCAGTAGTATTGGGGCCAATCAGCCCCAGCATTTT. Translation gives CASSIGANQPQHF.

V usage is TRBV6-5 and J usage is TRBJ1-1; D might be TRBD1 (5 bases). Germline-derived CDR1 and CDR2 are MNHEY and SVGAGI. The CDR3 runs to 14 residues. Trimming removed 6 bases from V and 0 bases from J, with 11 bases in between. The CDR3 loop is CASRETGVNTEAFF. The CDR3 bases are TGTGCCAGCAGAGAAACAGGAGTGAACACTGAAGCTTTCTTT.

This clone was detected a few times. The J gene is TRBJ2-1, the V gene TRBV5-4; 12 bases are a match to TRBD2. Germline lookup yields CDR1 SGHNT and CDR2 YYREEE (reference sequence). V dropped 3 bases and J dropped 0; count of bases not matched to a gene: 1. This CDR3 is 16 amino acids long. The CDR3 sequence: CASSSGLAGSYNEQFF. The CDR3 DNA is TGTGCCAGCAGCTCGGGACTAGCGGGCTCCTACAATGAGCAGTTCTTC.

V usage is TRBV9 and J usage is TRBJ1-2; D may be TRBD1 (5 bases). Germline lookup yields CDR1 SGDLS and CDR2 YYNGEE. V was trimmed by 9 bases and J by 2 bases, leaving 17 bases between them. The CDR3 consists of 14 residues. The CDR3 loop reads CATTVGPGNYGYTF. In DNA form, the CDR3 reads TGTGCCACCACGGTGGGGCCGGGCAACTATGGCTACACCTTC.

The rearrangement joins TRBV9 to TRBJ2-1; 8 bases align to TRBD2. CDR1 and CDR2 (germline): SGDLS, YYNGEE. The CDR3 is made up of 15 amino acids. With V trimmed by 3 bases and J by 8 bases, 10 bases remained unmatched. CDR3 DNA: TGTGCCAGCAGCGCAACAGCGGGAGCTTGGGATGAGCAGTTCTTC. It codes for CASSATAGAWDEQFF.